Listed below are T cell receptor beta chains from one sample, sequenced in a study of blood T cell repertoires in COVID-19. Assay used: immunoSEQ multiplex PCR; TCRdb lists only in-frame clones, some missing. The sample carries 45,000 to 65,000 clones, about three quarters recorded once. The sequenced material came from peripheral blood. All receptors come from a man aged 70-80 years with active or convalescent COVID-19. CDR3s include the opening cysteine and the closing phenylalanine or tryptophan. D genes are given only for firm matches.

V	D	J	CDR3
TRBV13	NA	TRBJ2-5	CASSLGEADGETQYF
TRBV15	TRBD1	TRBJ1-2	CATSSVRQGAHGYTF
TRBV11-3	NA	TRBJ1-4	CASSFSMGGNEKLFF
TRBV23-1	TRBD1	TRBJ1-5	CASSQPTGLGNQPQHF
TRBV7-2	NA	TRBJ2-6	CASSLGAGANVLTF
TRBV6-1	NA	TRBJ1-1	CASSEGATEAFF
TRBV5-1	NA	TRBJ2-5	CASSLRGETQYF
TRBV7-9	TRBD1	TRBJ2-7	CASSLAGQGAAHEQYF
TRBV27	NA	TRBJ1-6	CASSSLRGGANSPLHF
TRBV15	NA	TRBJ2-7	CATSGGGRSYEQYF
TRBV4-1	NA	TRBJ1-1	CASSQGRTDLTEAFF
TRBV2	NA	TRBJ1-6	CASSTRVLGSPLHF
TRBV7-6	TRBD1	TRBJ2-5	CASSVSRRTGGKETQYF
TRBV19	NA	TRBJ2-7	CASSIRTGSSYEQYF
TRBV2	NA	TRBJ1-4	CASSEEEGFATNEKLFF
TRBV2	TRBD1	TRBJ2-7	CASSQQPGQSSQQYF
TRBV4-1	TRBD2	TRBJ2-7	CASSQGFRGGPYEQYF
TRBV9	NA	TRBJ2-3	CASSAYPQATSTDTQYF
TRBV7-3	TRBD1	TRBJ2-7	CASSMGQGVSYEQYF
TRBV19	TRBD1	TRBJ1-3	CASSLQNQGARNTIYF
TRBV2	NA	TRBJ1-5	CASSGGESQPQHF
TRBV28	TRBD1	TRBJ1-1	CASSFTGASTEAFF
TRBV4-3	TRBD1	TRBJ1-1	CASSQVDRAGSGAFF
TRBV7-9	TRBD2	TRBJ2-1	CASSFRSGSSYNEQFF
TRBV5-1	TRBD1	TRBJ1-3	CASSPTFAPGQGAGNTIYF
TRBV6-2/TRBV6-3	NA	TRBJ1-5	CASSWPRDTSNQPQHF
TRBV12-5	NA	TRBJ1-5	CASGSGSMVLNQPQHF
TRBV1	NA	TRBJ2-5	CTSSQELASQETQYF
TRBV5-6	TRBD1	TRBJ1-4	CASSLGQGATNEKLFF
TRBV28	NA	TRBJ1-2	CASSPLRRAGDNYGYTF
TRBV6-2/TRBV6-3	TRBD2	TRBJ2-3	CASSSSGLAGVDTQYF
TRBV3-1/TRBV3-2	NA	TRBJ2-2	CASSQGRETGELFF
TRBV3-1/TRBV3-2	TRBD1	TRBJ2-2	CASSQVYQGASTGELFF
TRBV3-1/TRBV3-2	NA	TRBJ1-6	CASSQDLAGGSPLHF
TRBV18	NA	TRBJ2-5	CASNRDYQETQYF
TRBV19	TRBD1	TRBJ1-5	CASSQTGGNQPQHF
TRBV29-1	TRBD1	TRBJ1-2	CSVQPAGGSYGYTF
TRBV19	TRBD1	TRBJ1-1	CASSRDRRGTEAFF
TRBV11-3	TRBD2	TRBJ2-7	CASSQVAGAYEQYF
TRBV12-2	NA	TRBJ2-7	CASRPRAGLAGSSSYEQYF
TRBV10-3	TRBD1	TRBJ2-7	CAISEVTGVVGEQYF
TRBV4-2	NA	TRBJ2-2	CASSQGGEVDGELFF
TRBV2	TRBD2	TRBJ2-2	CASKLAVSPGELFF
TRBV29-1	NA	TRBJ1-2	CSGTLGGSGYTF
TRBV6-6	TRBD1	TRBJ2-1	CASSPGQRSEQFF
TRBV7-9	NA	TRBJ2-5	CASSLRGSYQETQYF
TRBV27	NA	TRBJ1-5	CASSVRAGAINQPQHF
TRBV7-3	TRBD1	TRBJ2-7	CASSPGTGSRNEQYF
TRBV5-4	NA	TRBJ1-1	CASSLARGPTQSTEAFF
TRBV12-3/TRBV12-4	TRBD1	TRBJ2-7	CASSPTGVHEQYF